The present TCR beta chain was sequenced within a study of PD-1 blockade in classical Hodgkin lymphoma. Study-level information: Nivolumab 3 mg/kg was given intravenously every 2 weeks.

The CDR3 is 14 residues long. Germline V lookup: CDR1 MNHEY, CDR2 SMNVEV (reference sequence). V gave up 4 bases and J gave up 7 bases, with 11 bases separating them. Sequenced by immunoSEQ multiplex PCR; TCRdb stores in-frame clones only, minus some. The table shows more than 140,000 clones, with nearly 80% occurring only once. All patients experienced relapse after autologous stem cell transplantation, and brentuximab vedotin exposure was variable. The rearrangement links TRBV27 to TRBJ1-6; D is unresolved. The source is a human donor with classical Hodgkin lymphoma. The starting material was peripheral blood mononuclear cells (PBMCs), obtained before the second cycle of nivolumab. The CDR3 region has the DNA TGTGCCAGCAGTTGGACCGTCTGGAATTCACCCCTCCACTTT. Translation: CASSWTVWNSPLHF.